One sample yielded the 13 T cell receptor beta chains listed below, sequenced in a study of regulatory T cells in long-lasting Graves disease. The sample's time point: newly diagnosed GD, antithyroid drugs for less than 3 months. The TCR library was made from RNA that had been extracted from PBMCs in TRIzol. For TCR beta, libraries came from iRepertoire HTBI primers and Arm-PCR of CDR3 regions. TCRdb independently ran MiXCR on the multiplex PCR reads; one entry per CDR3 protein. The sample holds 350,000 to 500,000 distinct CDR3 sequences, 14% seen once. The data also belong to a second study, concerning T cells in Graves' hyperthyroidism and ophthalmopathy.

The sample in question was peripheral blood mononuclear cells (PBMCs), obtained at new diagnosis, from a patient treated with antithyroid drugs. These receptors originate from a woman aged 45-65 years with Graves disease.

This clonotype showed up just a few times. This chain connects TRBV29-1 to TRBJ1-2, with D perhaps TRBD1 (5 bases). Germline V gives CDR1 SQVTM, CDR2 ANQGSEA. Deletions cut 4 bases from V and 2 bases from J, with 14 bases between. The CDR3 consists of 14 residues. CDR3 sequence: CSVVVRVGNYGYTF. CDR3 nucleotide sequence: TGCAGCGTTGTAGTCAGGGTCGGGAACTATGGCTACACCTTC. The variable domain in full, completed from reference TRBV29-1 and TRBJ1-2, reads SAVISQKPSRDICQRGTSLTIQCQVDSQVTMMFWYRQQPGQSLTLIATANQGSEATYESGFVIDKFPISRPNLTFSTLTVSNMSPEDSSIYLCSVVVRVGNYGYTFGSGTRLTVV.

This clonotype appeared a few times. V and J are TRBV6-2 or TRBV6-3 and TRBJ2-3; 8 bases are a match to TRBD2. CDR1 is MNHEY, CDR2 SVGEGT, per germline. With 6 bases clipped from V and 2 bases from J, the junction kept 10 bases outside the gene matches. The CDR3 has 16 residues. This chain's CDR3 is CASRPPTSGFTDTQYF. CDR3 in DNA: TGTGCCAGCAGACCGCCTACTAGCGGCTTCACAGATACGCAGTATTTT.

This clonotype was observed a few times. V is TRBV4-1 and J is TRBJ2-1; 14 positions agree with TRBD2. There are 18 residues in the CDR3. From germline, CDR1 is MGHRA and CDR2 YSYEKL. The V segment lost 1 base and the J segment 7 bases; nucleotides outside the gene matches: 9. CDR3 DNA: TGCGCCAGCAGCCAAGGAGGACTAGCGGGAGGCCGCTTTAATGAGCAGTTCTTC. Translated: CASSQGGLAGGRFNEQFF.

This clonotype was recorded at least ten times. The gene calls are TRBV10-3 and TRBJ2-1, with TRBD2 matching 11 bases. With V trimmed by 9 bases and J by 6 bases, 1 base remained unmatched. CDR1 and CDR2 (germline): ENHRY, SYGVKD. The CDR3 consists of 12 residues. The CDR3 nucleotides are TGTGCCATGGGGACTAGCGGCAATGAGCAGTTCTTC. Its protein is CAMGTSGNEQFF.

This clonotype occurred many times. The chain recombines TRBV5-6 with TRBJ2-1, with 7 bases that match TRBD2. Germline CDR1 SGHDT, CDR2 YYEEEE. This CDR3 is 14 amino acids long. Germline trimming cut 6 bases from V and 10 bases from J; bases unmatched to any gene: 13. CDR3 loop: CASKQGGGTWEQFF. CDR3 nucleotide sequence: TGTGCCAGCAAGCAGGGCGGGGGTACATGGGAGCAGTTCTTC. Together with reference TRBV5-6 and TRBJ2-1, the CDR3 gives the full variable domain: DAGVTQSPTHLIKTRGQQVTLRCSPKSGHDTVSWYQQALGQGPQFIFQYYEEEERQRGNFPDRFSGHQFPNYSSELNVNALLLGDSALYLCASKQGGGTWEQFFGPGTRLTVL.

This chain uses TRBV7-8 with TRBJ2-7; TRBD1 matches at 8 bases. V shed 5 bases and J 3 bases; nucleotides not matched to a gene: 6. CDR3 length: 14 amino acids. The germline V gene has CDR1 SGHVS and CDR2 FQNEAQ. The CDR3 spells CASSQRTGNYEQYF. The CDR3 DNA reads TGTGCCAGCAGCCAAAGGACAGGGAACTACGAGCAGTACTTC.

The chain recombines TRBV6-6 with TRBJ1-6, with 7 bases identical to TRBD1. The CDR3 consists of 13 residues. CDR1 MNHNY and CDR2 SVGAGI come from the germline V gene (reference sequence). J gave up 7 bases and V 9 bases, and 6 bases lay outside the gene matches. The CDR3 DNA reads TGTGCCAGTTCAGGGGGAAGGAATTCACCCCTCCACTTT. This codes for CASSGGRNSPLHF.

The chain joins TRBV12-3 or TRBV12-4 to TRBJ1-6; 12 positions match TRBD1. J lost 6 bases, V lost 4 bases, and 4 bases had no gene match. This CDR3 is built from 16 residues. This CDR3 reads CASSSPGQGANSPLHF. CDR3 in DNA: TGTGCCAGCAGTTCGCCGGGACAGGGGGCTAATTCACCCCTCCACTTT.

This clonotype has at least ten counts. The chain links TRBV27 to TRBJ1-1, with a tentative D call TRBD1 (5 bases). The CDR3 extends over 15 amino acids. V was trimmed by 7 bases and J by 2 bases, leaving 17 bases between them. CDR1 MNHEY and CDR2 SMNVEV come from the germline V gene (reference sequence). The CDR3 DNA reads TGTGCCAGCAAAGGGGAGGTAGGGTTAAACACTGAAGCTTTCTTT. Its protein is CASKGEVGLNTEAFF.

This clonotype was detected many times. The V gene is TRBV5-1, the J gene TRBJ2-7, with 8 bases matching TRBD1. Trimming removed 7 bases from V and 4 bases from J; junction bases left unmatched: 7. Germline CDR1 SGHRS, CDR2 YFSETQ. The CDR3 has 13 residues. CDR3 coding DNA: TGCGCCAGCCGGCTTCAGGGGGCGTACGAGCAGTACTTC. Translation: CASRLQGAYEQYF.

This clonotype was observed a few times. The CDR3 here is CASSQELAGGPYEQYF. In DNA form, the CDR3 reads TGTGCCAGCAGCCAAGAACTAGCGGGAGGGCCCTACGAGCAGTACTTC. This sequence joins TRBV3-1 and TRBJ2-7; 13 nucleotides align to TRBD2. The CDR3 contains 16 residues. V was pared by 0 bases and J by 2 bases, with 1 base of the junction left unmatched. Germline V lookup: CDR1 LGHDT, CDR2 YNNKEL (reference sequence).

This clonotype was counted a few times. The chain is built from TRBV29-1 and TRBJ2-7; D uncertain. From germline, CDR1 is SQVTM and CDR2 ANQGSEA. The CDR3 spans 14 residues. V was cut by 4 bases and J by 0 bases, with 13 bases left in between. The CDR3 reads CSVVGGSSSYEQYF. The CDR3 nucleotides are TGCAGCGTTGTTGGTGGGTCGAGCTCCTACGAGCAGTACTTC.

This clonotype was counted at least ten times. This chain joins TRBV18 and TRBJ2-5; D ambiguous. This CDR3 spans 13 amino acids. The V gene lost 8 bases and the J gene lost 1 base, with 11 bases spanning the gap. The V gene's germline CDR1 is KGHSH and CDR2 LQKENI. CDR3 sequence reads: CASSPPSQETQYF. The CDR3 DNA reads as TGTGCCAGCAGCCCCCCCAGCCAAGAGACCCAGTACTTC.